A selection of T cell receptor beta chains follows, all from one sample in a study of patients and donors after allogeneic stem cell transplantation. TCRdb recomputed calls from the RT-PCR reads with MiXCR, one row per CDR3 protein. Of fewer than 250,000 distinct CDR3 sequences in the sample, roughly 15% were seen once. The sample consisted of blood, either unsorted or a sorted T cell fraction (not recorded which). The receptors stem from a human donor who was either an allogeneic HSCT recipient or a stem cell or donor lymphocyte infusion donor (not recorded which). It is not recorded whose cells these are; they may come from a transplant donor. The CDR3 runs from the conserved cysteine through the conserved F or W. Fields, in order: CDR3 protein, CDR3 DNA, clone size, J gene, D gene, V gene. The D gene is left open where the match is weak. The listing skips clone size in some rows; elsewhere it reads once, few, many or a size class.

CDR3 protein: CASSRPGVNYGYTF
CDR3 DNA: TGTGCCAGCAGCCGACCGGGCGTTAACTATGGCTACACCTTC
clone size: -
J gene: TRBJ1-2
D gene: -
V gene: TRBV4-2

CDR3 protein: CASSPRGSTNEKLFF
CDR3 DNA: TGTGCCAGCTCACCACGAGGTTCGACTAATGAAAAACTGTTTTTT
clone size: -
J gene: TRBJ1-4
D gene: -
V gene: TRBV18

CDR3 protein: CASSPLPGQGEHEQFF
CDR3 DNA: TGTGCCAGCAGCCCGCTCCCGGGACAGGGGGAGCATGAGCAGTTCTTC
clone size: many
J gene: TRBJ2-1
D gene: TRBD1
V gene: TRBV9

CDR3 protein: CASSYRGSGGGELFF
CDR3 DNA: TGTGCCAGCAGTTATAGGGGGAGCGGCGGCGGGGAGCTGTTTTTT
clone size: -
J gene: TRBJ2-2
D gene: -
V gene: TRBV6-5

CDR3 protein: CASSETLRVYGYTF
CDR3 DNA: TGTGCCAGCAGTGAAACCCTTCGGGTCTATGGCTACACCTTC
clone size: few
J gene: TRBJ1-2
D gene: -
V gene: TRBV6-1

CDR3 protein: CASSARLAQETQYF
CDR3 DNA: TGTGCCAGCAGCGCCCGACTCGCACAAGAGACCCAGTACTTC
clone size: many
J gene: TRBJ2-5
D gene: -
V gene: TRBV9

CDR3 protein: CAIKDSYNEQFF
CDR3 DNA: TGTGCCATCAAGGACAGCTACAATGAGCAGTTCTTC
clone size: many
J gene: TRBJ2-1
D gene: -
V gene: TRBV6-6

CDR3 protein: CATRDRDSPPSLAYEQYF
CDR3 DNA: TGTGCCACCAGAGACCGGGACAGTCCACCTTCGCTCGCCTACGAGCAGTACTTC
clone size: many
J gene: TRBJ2-7
D gene: TRBD1
V gene: TRBV24-1

CDR3 protein: CASSPLGLRPQHF
CDR3 DNA: TGTGCCAGTAGTCCCCTGGGGCTTCGGCCCCAGCATTTT
clone size: -
J gene: TRBJ1-5
D gene: -
V gene: TRBV19

CDR3 protein: CASSDRLANEQFF
CDR3 DNA: TGTGCCAGCAGTGATCGACTAGCTAATGAGCAGTTCTTC
clone size: -
J gene: TRBJ2-1
D gene: TRBD2
V gene: TRBV2

CDR3 protein: CASSDGPVGPQHF
CDR3 DNA: TGTGCCAGCAGTGACGGCCCCGTGGGGCCCCAGCATTTT
clone size: -
J gene: TRBJ1-5
D gene: -
V gene: TRBV25-1

CDR3 protein: CASSPLRTGEEKLFF
CDR3 DNA: TGTGCCAGCTCACCACTTAGAACAGGGGAAGAAAAACTGTTTTTT
clone size: few
J gene: TRBJ1-4
D gene: TRBD1
V gene: TRBV18

CDR3 protein: CASSQRGHTDTQYF
CDR3 DNA: TGCGCCAGCAGCCAGCGGGGGCACACAGATACGCAGTATTTT
clone size: -
J gene: TRBJ2-3
D gene: -
V gene: TRBV4-3

CDR3 protein: CSARGPDHLYEQYF
CDR3 DNA: TGCAGTGCTAGAGGGCCGGACCACCTTTACGAGCAGTACTTC
clone size: once
J gene: TRBJ2-7
D gene: -
V gene: TRBV20-1

CDR3 protein: CASVGRIWDTEAFF
CDR3 DNA: TGTGCCAGCGTGGGTCGGATTTGGGACACTGAAGCTTTCTTT
clone size: -
J gene: TRBJ1-1
D gene: -
V gene: TRBV6-1

CDR3 protein: CASSPPQGRVDTQYF
CDR3 DNA: TGTGCCAGCTCACCACCGCAGGGGCGAGTAGATACGCAGTATTTT
clone size: few
J gene: TRBJ2-3
D gene: -
V gene: TRBV18

CDR3 protein: CASSPGLEYEQFF
CDR3 DNA: TGTGCCAGCAGCCCGGGGCTAGAGTATGAGCAGTTCTTC
clone size: few
J gene: TRBJ2-1
D gene: -
V gene: TRBV7-3